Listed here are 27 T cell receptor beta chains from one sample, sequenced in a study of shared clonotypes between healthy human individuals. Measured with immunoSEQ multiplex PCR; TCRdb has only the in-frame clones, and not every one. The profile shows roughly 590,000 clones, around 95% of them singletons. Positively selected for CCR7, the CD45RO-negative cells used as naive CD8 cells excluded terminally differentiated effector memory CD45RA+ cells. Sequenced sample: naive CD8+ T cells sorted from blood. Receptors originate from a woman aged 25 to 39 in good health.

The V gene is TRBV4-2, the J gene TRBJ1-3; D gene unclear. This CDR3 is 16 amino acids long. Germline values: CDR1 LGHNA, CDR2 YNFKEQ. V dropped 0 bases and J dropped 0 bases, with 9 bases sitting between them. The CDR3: CASSQEMQASGNTIYF. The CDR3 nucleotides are TGTGCCAGCAGCCAAGAAATGCAGGCCTCTGGAAACACCATATATTTT.

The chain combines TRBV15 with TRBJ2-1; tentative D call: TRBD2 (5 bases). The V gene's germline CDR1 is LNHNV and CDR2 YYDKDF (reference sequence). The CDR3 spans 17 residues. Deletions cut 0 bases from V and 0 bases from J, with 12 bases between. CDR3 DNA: TGTGCCACCAGCAGAGATTCTGTAGGGAGCTCCTACAATGAGCAGTTCTTC. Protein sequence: CATSRDSVGSSYNEQFF.

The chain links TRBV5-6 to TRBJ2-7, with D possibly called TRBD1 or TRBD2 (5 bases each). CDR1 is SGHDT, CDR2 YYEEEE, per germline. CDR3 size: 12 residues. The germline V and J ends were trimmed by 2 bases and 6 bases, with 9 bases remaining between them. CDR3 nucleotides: TGTGCCAGCAGCTTACCAGGGACCGAGCAGTACTTC. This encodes CASSLPGTEQYF.

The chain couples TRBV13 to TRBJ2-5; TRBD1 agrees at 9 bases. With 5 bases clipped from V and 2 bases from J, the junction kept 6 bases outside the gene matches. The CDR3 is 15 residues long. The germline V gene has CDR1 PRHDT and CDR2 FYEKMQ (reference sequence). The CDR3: CASSPPGQGQETQYF. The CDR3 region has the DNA TGTGCCAGCAGCCCACCGGGACAGGGACAAGAGACCCAGTACTTC. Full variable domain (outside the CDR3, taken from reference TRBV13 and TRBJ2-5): AAGVIQSPRHLIKEKRETATLKCYPIPRHDTVYWYQQGPGQDPQFLISFYEKMQSDKGSIPDRFSAQQFSDYHSELNMSSLELGDSALYFCASSPPGQGQETQYFGPGTRLLVL.

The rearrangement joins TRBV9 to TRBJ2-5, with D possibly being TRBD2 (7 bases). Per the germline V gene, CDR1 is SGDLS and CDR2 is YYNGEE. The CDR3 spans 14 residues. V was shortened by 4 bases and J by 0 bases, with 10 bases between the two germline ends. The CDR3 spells CASSKGGYQETQYF. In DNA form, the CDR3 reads TGTGCCAGCAGCAAGGGGGGGTACCAAGAGACCCAGTACTTC. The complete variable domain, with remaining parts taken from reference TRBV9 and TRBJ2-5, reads DSGVTQTPKHLITATGQRVTLRCSPRSGDLSVYWYQQSLDQGLQFLIQYYNGEERAKGNILERFSAQQFPDLHSELNLSSLELGDSALYFCASSKGGYQETQYFGPGTRLLVL.

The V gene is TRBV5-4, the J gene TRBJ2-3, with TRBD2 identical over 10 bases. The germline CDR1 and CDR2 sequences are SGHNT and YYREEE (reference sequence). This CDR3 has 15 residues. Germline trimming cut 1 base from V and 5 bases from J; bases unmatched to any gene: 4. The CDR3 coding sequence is TGTGCCAGCAGCTTGCCGGGACTAGCGATAGATACGCAGTATTTT. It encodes CASSLPGLAIDTQYF.

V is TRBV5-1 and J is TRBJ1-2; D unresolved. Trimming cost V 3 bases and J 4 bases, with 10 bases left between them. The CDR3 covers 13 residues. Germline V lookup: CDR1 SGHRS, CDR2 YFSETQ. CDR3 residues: CASSSPDLYGYTF. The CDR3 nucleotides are TGCGCCAGCAGCTCACCGGACCTCTATGGCTACACCTTC.

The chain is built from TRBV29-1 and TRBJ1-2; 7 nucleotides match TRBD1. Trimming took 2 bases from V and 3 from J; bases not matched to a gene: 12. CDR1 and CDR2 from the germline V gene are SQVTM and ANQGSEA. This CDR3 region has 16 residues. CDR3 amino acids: CSVELTFDRDDYGYTF. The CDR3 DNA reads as TGCAGCGTTGAATTAACCTTCGACAGGGATGACTATGGCTACACCTTC.

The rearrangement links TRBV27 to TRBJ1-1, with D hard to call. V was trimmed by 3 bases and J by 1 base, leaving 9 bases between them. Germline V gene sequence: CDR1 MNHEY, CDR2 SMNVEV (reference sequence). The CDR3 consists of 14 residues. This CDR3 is CASSFLGTNTEAFF. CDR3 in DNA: TGTGCCAGCAGTTTTCTGGGAACGAACACTGAAGCTTTCTTT.

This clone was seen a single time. For the CDR3, the DNA is TGTGCCAGCAGCAAGGGGTCCCCTGAAGCTTTCTTT. Amino acid sequence: CASSKGSPEAFF. The chain has TRBV7-9 and TRBJ1-1; a possible D gene is TRBD1 (5 bases). The CDR3 spans 12 residues. Germline assignment: CDR1 SEHNR and CDR2 FQNEAQ (reference sequence). Trimming cost V 5 bases and J 6 bases, with 10 bases left between them.

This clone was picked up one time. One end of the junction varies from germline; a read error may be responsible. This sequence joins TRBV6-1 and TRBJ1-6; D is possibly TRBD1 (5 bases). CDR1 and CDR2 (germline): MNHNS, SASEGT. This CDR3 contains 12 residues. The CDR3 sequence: CASSGSRWDGSF. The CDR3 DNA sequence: TGTGCCAGCAGTGGGTCTCGCTGGGACGGCTCGTTT.

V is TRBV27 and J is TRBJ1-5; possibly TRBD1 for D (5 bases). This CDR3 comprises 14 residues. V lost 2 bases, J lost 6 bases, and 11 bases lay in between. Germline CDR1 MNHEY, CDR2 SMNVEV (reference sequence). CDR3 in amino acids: CASSLTGEGQPQHF. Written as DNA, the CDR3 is TGTGCCAGCAGTTTAACGGGGGAGGGTCAGCCCCAGCATTTT.

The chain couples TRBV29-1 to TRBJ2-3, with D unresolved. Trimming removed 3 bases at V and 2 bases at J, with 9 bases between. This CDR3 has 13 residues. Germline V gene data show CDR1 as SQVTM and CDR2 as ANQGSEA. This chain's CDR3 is CSVDSQPTDTQYF. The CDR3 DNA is TGCAGCGTTGACAGTCAGCCCACAGATACGCAGTATTTT.

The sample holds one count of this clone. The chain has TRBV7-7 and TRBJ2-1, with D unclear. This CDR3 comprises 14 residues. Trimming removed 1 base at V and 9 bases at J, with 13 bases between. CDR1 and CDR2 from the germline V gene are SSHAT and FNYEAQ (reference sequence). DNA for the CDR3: TGTGCCAGCAGCTTAGGCGGTCTCCCGGGTGAGCAGTTCTTC. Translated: CASSLGGLPGEQFF.

The CDR3 spells CASRDMNTEAFF. CDR3 DNA: TGTGCCAGCAGGGATATGAACACTGAAGCTTTCTTT. This chain uses TRBV27 with TRBJ1-1; no clear D gene. Trimming shortened V by 6 bases and J by 0 bases, and 5 bases separated the two germline ends. The CDR3 length is 12 residues. CDR1 MNHEY and CDR2 SMNVEV come from the germline V gene (reference sequence).

CDR3 bases: TGTGCCAGCAGAGCCTTTAGCACAGATACGCAGTATTTT. It codes for CASRAFSTDTQYF. This sequence joins TRBV6-6 and TRBJ2-3; D not certain. CDR3 length equals 13 residues. The V gene's germline CDR1 is MNHNY and CDR2 SVGAGI (reference sequence). Trimming shortened V by 6 bases and J by 0 bases, and 7 bases separated the two germline ends.

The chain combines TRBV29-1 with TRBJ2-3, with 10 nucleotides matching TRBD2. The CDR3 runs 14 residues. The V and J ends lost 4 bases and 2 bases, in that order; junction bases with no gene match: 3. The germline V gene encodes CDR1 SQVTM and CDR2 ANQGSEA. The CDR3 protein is CSVAGLADTDTQYF. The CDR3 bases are TGCAGCGTTGCCGGACTAGCGGACACAGATACGCAGTATTTT.

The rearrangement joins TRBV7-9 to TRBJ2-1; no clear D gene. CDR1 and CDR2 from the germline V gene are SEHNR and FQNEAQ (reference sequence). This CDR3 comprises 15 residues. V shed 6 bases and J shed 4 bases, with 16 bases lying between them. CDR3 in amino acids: CASRTKGDAYNEQFF. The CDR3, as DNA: TGTGCCAGCAGGACAAAAGGCGACGCGTACAATGAGCAGTTCTTC.

The DNA for the CDR3 is TGTGCCAGCTCCCCATTCGGCAGCAAAGCGAACACCGGGGAGCTGTTTTTT. Protein sequence: CASSPFGSKANTGELFF. The chain has TRBV18 and TRBJ2-2; D is uncertain. This CDR3 spans 17 amino acids. Between the trimmed V and J ends, which lost 6 bases and 0 bases, there was a span of 17 bases. The germline CDR1 and CDR2 sequences are KGHSH and LQKENI.

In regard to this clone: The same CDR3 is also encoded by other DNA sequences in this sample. The DNA of the CDR3 is TGTGCCAGCAGCGGGCAGGGGGCTGGCGAGCAGTACTTC. It yields the protein CASSGQGAGEQYF. The V call is TRBV9, the J call TRBJ2-7; 8 bases align to TRBD1. This CDR3 spans 13 amino acids. With V trimmed by 3 bases and J by 6 bases, 5 bases remained unmatched. The germline V gene has CDR1 SGDLS and CDR2 YYNGEE.

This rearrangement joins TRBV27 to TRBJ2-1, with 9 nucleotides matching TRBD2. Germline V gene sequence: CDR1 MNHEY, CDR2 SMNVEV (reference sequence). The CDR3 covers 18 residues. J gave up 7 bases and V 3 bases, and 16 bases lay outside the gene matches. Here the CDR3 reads CASSFGPWGGRAMNEQFF. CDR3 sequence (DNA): TGTGCCAGCAGTTTTGGTCCGTGGGGCGGGAGGGCTATGAATGAGCAGTTCTTC.

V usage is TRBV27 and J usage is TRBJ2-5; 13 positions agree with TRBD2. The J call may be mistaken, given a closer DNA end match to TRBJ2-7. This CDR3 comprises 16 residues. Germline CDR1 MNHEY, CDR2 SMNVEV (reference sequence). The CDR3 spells CASRMTSGRSPYEQYF. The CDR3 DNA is TGTGCCAGCAGGATGACTAGCGGGAGGTCCCCCTACGAGCAGTACTTC.

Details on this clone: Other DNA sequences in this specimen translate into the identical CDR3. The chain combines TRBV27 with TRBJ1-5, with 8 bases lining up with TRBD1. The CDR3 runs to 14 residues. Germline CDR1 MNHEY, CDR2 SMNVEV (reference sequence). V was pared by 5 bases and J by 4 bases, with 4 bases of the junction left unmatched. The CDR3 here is CASSRTGSNQPQHF. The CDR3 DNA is TGTGCCAGCAGTCGGACAGGGTCTAATCAGCCCCAGCATTTT.

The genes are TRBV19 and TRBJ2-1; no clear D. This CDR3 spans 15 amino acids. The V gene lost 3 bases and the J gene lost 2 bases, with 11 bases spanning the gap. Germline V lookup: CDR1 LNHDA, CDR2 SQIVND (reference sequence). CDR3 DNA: TGTGCCAGTAGTATCCAAAGCCCCCCCTACAATGAGCAGTTCTTC. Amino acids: CASSIQSPPYNEQFF.

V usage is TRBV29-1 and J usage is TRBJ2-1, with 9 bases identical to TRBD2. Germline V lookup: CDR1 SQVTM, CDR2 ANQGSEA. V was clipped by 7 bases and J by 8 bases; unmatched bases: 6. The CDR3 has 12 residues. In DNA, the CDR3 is TGCAGCGGTAGCGGGAGTAGCGATGAGCAGTTCTTC. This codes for CSGSGSSDEQFF.

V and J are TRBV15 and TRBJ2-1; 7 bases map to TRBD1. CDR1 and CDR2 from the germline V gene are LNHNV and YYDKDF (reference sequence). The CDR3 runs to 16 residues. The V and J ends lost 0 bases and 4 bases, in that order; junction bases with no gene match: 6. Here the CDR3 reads CATSREEPGQYNEQFF. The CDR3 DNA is TGTGCCACCAGCAGAGAAGAACCGGGACAGTACAATGAGCAGTTCTTC.

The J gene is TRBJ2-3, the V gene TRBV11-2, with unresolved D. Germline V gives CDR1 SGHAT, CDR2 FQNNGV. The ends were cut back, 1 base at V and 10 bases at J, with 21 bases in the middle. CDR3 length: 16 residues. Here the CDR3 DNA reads TGTGCCAGCAGCTTAGGTGGTCAACCCGTACAAGAGCCGCAGTATTTT. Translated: CASSLGGQPVQEPQYF.